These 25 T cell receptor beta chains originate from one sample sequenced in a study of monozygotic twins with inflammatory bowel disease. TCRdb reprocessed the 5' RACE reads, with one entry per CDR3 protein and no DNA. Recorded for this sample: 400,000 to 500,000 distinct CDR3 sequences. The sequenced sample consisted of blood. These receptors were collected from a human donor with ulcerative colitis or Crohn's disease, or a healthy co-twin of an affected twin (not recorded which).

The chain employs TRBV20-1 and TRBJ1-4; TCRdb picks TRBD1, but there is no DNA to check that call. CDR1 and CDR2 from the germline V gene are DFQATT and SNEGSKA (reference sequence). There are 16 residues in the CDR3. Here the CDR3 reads CSGTGSQGAANEKLFF.

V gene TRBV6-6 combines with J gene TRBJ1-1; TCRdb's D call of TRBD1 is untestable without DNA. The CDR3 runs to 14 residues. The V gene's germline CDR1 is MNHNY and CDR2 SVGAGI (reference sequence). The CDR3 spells CASSYLGGGTEAFF.

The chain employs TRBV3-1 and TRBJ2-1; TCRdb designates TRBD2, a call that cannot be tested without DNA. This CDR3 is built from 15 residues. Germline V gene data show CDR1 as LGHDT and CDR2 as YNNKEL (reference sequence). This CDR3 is CASSPLALSYNEQFF.

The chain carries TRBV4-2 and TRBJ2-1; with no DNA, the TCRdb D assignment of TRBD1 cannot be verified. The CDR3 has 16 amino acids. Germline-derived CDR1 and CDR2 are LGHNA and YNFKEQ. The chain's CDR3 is CASSRQDRDRYNEQFF.

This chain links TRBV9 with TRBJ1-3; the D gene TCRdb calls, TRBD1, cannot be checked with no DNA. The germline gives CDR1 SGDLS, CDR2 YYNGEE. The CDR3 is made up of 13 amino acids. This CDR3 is CASSGDRPNTIYF.

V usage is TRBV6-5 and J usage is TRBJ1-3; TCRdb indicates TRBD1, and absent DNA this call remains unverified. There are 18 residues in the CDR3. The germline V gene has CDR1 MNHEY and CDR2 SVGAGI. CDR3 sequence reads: CASSYSSSTVRAGNTIYF.

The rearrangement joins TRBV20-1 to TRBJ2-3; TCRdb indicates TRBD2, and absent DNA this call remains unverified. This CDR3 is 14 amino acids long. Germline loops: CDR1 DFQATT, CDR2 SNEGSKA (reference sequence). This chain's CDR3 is CSANKRESTDTQYF.

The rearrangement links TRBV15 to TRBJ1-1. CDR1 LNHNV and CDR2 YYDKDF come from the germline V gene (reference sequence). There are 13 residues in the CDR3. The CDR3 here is CATRADRNTEAFF. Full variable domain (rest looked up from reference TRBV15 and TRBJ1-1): DAMVIQNPRYQVTQFGKPVTLSCSQTLNHNVMYWYQQKSSQAPKLLFHYYDKDFNNEADTPDNFQSRRPNTSFCFLDIRSPGLGDTAMYLCATRADRNTEAFFGQGTRLTVV.

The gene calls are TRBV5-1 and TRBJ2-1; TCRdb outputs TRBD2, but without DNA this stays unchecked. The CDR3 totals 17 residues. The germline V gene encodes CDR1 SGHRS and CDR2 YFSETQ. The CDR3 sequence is CASSSGLGLAGYNEQFF.

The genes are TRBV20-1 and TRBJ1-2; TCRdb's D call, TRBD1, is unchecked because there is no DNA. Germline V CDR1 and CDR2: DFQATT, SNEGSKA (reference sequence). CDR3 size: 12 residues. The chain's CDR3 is CSGEAGGHGYTF.

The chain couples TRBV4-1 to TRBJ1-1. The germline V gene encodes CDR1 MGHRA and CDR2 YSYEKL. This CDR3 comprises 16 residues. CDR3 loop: CASSQDRPERNTEAFF.

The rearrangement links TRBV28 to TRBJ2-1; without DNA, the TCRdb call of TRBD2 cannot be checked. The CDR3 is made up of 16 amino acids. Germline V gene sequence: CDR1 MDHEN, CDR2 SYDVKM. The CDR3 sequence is CASSLGGLAGVGEQFF.

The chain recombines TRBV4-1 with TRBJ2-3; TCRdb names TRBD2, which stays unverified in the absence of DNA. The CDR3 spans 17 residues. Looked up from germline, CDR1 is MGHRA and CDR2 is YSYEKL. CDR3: CASSQAGLAGGLNTQYF.

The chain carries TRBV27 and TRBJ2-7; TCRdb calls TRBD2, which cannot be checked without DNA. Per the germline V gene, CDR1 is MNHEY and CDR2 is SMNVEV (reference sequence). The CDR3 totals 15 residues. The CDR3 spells CASTSMGTSNYEQYF.

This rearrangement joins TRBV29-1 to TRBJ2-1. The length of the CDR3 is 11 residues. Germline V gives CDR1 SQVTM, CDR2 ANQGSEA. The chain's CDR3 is CSVGVYSEQFF.

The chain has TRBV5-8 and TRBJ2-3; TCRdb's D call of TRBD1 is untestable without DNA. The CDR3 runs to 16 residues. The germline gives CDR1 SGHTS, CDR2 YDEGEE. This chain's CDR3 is CASSFTTDRGTDTQYF. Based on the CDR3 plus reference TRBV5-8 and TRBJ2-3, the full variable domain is EAGVTQSPTHLIKTRGQQATLRCSPISGHTSVYWYQQALGLGLQFLLWYDEGEERNRGNFPPRFSGRQFPNYSSELNVNALELEDSALYLCASSFTTDRGTDTQYFGPGTRLTVL.

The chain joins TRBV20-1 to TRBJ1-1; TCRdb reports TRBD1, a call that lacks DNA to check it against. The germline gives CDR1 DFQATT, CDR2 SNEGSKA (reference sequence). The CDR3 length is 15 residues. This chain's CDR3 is CSARPTGQMNTEAFF.

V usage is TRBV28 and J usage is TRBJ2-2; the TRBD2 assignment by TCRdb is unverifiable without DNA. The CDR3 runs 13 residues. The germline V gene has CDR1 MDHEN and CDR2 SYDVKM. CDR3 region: CASRLAFTGELFF. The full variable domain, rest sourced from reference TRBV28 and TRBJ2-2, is DVKVTQSSRYLVKRTGEKVFLECVQDMDHENMFWYRQDPGLGLRLIYFSYDVKMKEKGDIPEGYSVSREKKERFSLILESASTNQTSMYLCASRLAFTGELFFGEGSRLTVL.

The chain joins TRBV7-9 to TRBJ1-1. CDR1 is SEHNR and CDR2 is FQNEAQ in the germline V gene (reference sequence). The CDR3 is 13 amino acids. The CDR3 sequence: CASSLASQGGAFF.

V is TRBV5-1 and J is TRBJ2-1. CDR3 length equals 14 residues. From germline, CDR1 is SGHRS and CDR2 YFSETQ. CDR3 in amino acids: CASSPSQFFNEQFF.

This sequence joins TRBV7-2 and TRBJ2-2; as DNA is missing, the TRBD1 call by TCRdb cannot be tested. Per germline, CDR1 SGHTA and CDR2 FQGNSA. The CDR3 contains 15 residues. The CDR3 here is CASSAQGANTGELFF. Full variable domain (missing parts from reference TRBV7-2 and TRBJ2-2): GAGVSQSPSNKVTEKGKDVELRCDPISGHTALYWYRQSLGQGLEFLIYFQGNSAPDKSGLPSDRFSAERTGGSVSTLTIQRTQQEDSAVYLCASSAQGANTGELFFGEGSRLTVL.

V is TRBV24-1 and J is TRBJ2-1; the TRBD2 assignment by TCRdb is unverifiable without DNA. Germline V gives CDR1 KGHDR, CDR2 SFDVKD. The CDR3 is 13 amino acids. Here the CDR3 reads CATSLSGPYEQFF.

The CDR3 reads CASSLEGGAAKNIQYF. This chain uses TRBV5-4 with TRBJ2-4; the D call of TRBD1 rests on TCRdb alone, since no DNA is present to check it. CDR1 is SGHNT and CDR2 is YYREEE in the germline V gene (reference sequence). CDR3 length: 16 residues.

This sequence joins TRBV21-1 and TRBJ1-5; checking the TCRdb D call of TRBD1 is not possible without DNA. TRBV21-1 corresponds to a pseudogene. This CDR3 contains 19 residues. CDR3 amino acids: CASSKARGRRGYSNQPQHF.

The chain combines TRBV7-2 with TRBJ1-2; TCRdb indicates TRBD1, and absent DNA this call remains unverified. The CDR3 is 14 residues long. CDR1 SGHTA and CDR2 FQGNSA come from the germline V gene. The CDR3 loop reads CASTPSRVGYGYTF. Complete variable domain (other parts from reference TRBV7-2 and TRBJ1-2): GAGVSQSPSNKVTEKGKDVELRCDPISGHTALYWYRQSLGQGLEFLIYFQGNSAPDKSGLPSDRFSAERTGGSVSTLTIQRTQQEDSAVYLCASTPSRVGYGYTFGSGTRLTVV.